The T cell receptor (beta chain) described here comes from a study of blood T cell repertoires in COVID-19. Study summary: The United States, Italy and Spain were the sources of the acute and convalescent COVID-19 samples. Sources were T cells, B-cell-depleted T cells, or PBMCs; the material itself was cDNA or gDNA.

Germline V gene data show CDR1 as SEHNR and CDR2 as FQNEAQ (reference sequence). V lost 0 bases and J lost 4; bases outside the gene matches: 0. The CDR3 contains 15 residues. Profiled with immunoSEQ multiplex PCR; TCRdb holds only in-frame clones, not every one. Here the sample spans around 480,000 clones, roughly 90% being singletons. Points on this clone: In the same sample, other DNA sequences code for this CDR3.

Recruits, aged about 18 to 95 years, lived in 20 to 30 US areas. The clonotype comes from a young woman who had recovered from COVID-19. The sequenced sample was PBMCs or T cells enriched from blood (not recorded which). The chain has TRBV7-9 and TRBJ1-5; the match to TRBD1 covers 10 bases. CDR3 sequence: CASSLAGQGNQPQHF. CDR3 nucleotide sequence: TGTGCCAGCAGCTTAGCGGGACAGGGGAATCAGCCCCAGCATTTT.